The source of this T cell receptor (beta chain) is a study of blood T cell repertoires in COVID-19. About the research overall: Acute and convalescent COVID-19 samples came from the United States, Italy and Spain. PBMCs, B-cell-depleted T cells, or T cells were the source of the cDNA or gDNA that made up the material.

Sequenced by immunoSEQ multiplex PCR; TCRdb stores in-frame clones only, minus some. The sample shows about 88,000 clones, 75% to 90% of them seen only once. Germline loops: CDR1 MNHNY, CDR2 SVGAGI (reference sequence). Trimming removed 2 bases at V and 7 bases at J, with 12 bases between. There are 14 residues in the CDR3. The sequence came from a man older than 75 with acute or convalescent COVID-19. This sequence joins TRBV6-6 and TRBJ1-5; possible D gene TRBD1, 6 bases. Sequencing was done on a sample of peripheral blood. CDR3 in DNA: TGTGCCAGCAGTTACGTAGGGGACAACCAGCCCCAGCATTTT. This gives the protein CASSYVGDNQPQHF.